The present T cell receptor delta chain was sequenced within a study of gamma delta lymphoproliferative disorders and STAT genes. Genomic DNA from isolated PBMCs served as the sequencing template. The CDR3 extends over 22 amino acids. With V trimmed by 4 bases and J by 0 bases, 24 bases remained unmatched. Germline CDR1 reads TSWWSYY; CDR2 reads QGS. Notes on this clone: No antigen is known for it. The protein TCRdb gives is from a much larger clone and does not agree with this DNA's translation at residue 6, likely a read error; the protein shown here comes from the DNA.

Study-wide points: Low-frequency NGS calls may be less specific, so public or private leukemic clones need confirmation.

TCRdb reapplied CATT to the multiplex PCR reads. The sample has about 1,600 delta-chain clones, roughly 1.2% seen once; the top ten hold roughly 58%. The chain links TRDV1 to TRDJ1; 9 bases fit TRDD3. The TCR originated in a human donor in good health. Material: blood. This CDR3 reads CALGGATIPYLLLGDHTDKLIF. Written as DNA, the CDR3 is TGTGCTCTTGGGGGGGCAACGATCCCTTACCTCTTACTGGGGGACCACACCGATAAACTCATCTTT.